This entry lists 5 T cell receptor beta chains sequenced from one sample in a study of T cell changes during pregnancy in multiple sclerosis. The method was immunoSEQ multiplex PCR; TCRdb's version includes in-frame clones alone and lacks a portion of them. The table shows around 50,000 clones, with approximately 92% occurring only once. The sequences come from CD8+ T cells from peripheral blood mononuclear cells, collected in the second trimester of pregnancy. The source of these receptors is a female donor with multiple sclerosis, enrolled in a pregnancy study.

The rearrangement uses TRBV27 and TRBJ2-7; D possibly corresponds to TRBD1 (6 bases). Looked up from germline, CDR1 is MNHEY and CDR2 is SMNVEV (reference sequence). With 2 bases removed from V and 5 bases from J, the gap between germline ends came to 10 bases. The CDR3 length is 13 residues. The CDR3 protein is CASSLGAGDEQYF. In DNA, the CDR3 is TGTGCCAGCAGTTTAGGGGCAGGGGACGAGCAGTACTTC.

CDR3 nucleotide sequence: TGTGCCAGCAGCGCGCGGACGGGGGTCCGGGATATTAGAACAGATACGCAGTATTTT. Encoded protein: CASSARTGVRDIRTDTQYF. V usage is TRBV11-2 and J usage is TRBJ2-3; D might be TRBD2 (6 bases). V was cut by 5 bases and J by 3 bases, with 27 bases left in between. This CDR3 spans 19 amino acids. CDR1 and CDR2 (germline): SGHAT, FQNNGV. Full variable domain (remainder filled in from reference TRBV11-2 and TRBJ2-3): EAGVAQSPRYKIIEKRQSVAFWCNPISGHATLYWYQQILGQGPKLLIQFQNNGVVDDSQLPKDRFSAERLKGVDSTLKIQPAKLEDSAVYLCASSARTGVRDIRTDTQYFGPGTRLTVL.

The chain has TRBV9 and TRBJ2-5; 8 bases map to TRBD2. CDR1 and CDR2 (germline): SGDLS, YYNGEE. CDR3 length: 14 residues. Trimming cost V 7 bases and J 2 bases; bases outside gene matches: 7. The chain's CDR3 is CASSGGAKQETQYF. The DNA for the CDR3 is TGTGCCAGCTCGGGGGGGGCTAAACAAGAGACCCAGTACTTC.

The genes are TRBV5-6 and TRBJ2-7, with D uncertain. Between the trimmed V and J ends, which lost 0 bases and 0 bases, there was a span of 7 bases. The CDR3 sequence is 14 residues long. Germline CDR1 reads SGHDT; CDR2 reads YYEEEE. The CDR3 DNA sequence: TGTGCCAGCAGCTTGGTGGGCAGCTCCTACGAGCAGTACTTC. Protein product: CASSLVGSSYEQYF.

CDR3 residues: CASSQGPQGEAFF. CDR3 DNA sequence: TGTGCCAGCAGCCAAGGTCCGCAGGGTGAAGCTTTCTTT. The chain links TRBV4-2 to TRBJ1-1, with a weak D call TRBD1 (5 bases). This CDR3 is built from 13 residues. With 1 base removed from V and 7 bases from J, the gap between germline ends came to 10 bases. Germline V CDR1 and CDR2: LGHNA, YNFKEQ.